The clone carrying this T cell receptor beta chain was counted ten times or more. CDR3 length equals 15 residues. CDR1 MDHEN and CDR2 SYDVKM come from the germline V gene. J was trimmed by 0 bases and V by 7 bases; bases with no gene match: 8. This sample stems from a study of Graves' ophthalmopathy and Graves' hyperthyroidism. Amplified TCR beta CDR3 regions were obtained using RNA transcripts as template. First-round RT-PCR employed HTBI primers, with a second-round multiplex PCR after it. From the multiplex PCR reads, TCRdb called clonotypes with MiXCR, one entry per CDR3 protein. The sample lists a few hundred thousand distinct CDR3 sequences; roughly 17% were seen once.

The receptor was derived from an adult man with Graves' ophthalmopathy. Specimen: peripheral blood. The rearrangement joins TRBV28 to TRBJ2-7; TRBD1 matches at 8 bases. CDR3 DNA sequence: TGTGCCAGCACTTCGATCGGGACAGGCTCCTACGAGCAGTACTTC. Translating gives CASTSIGTGSYEQYF.